This T cell receptor (beta chain) derives from a study of T cells in localized non-small cell lung cancer. CDR3 length: 14 residues. Germline-derived CDR1 and CDR2 are SGHRS and YFSETQ. V lost 5 bases and J 8 bases, leaving 14 bases between the germline ends. Using immunoSEQ multiplex PCR, the repertoire was profiled, and TCRdb retains in-frame clones only, with some absent. The sample consists of over 40,000 clones, about 86% of them appearing once. About this clone: No antigen is known for it.

The study's findings and limits: Heterogeneity cannot be ruled out, as sequencing used one tumor region only. When the top 100 tumor clones were examined, a median 57 of them also appeared in the adjacent lung, which was paired and uninvolved.

The sequence derives from a woman between 18 and 50 years old with stage III lung adenocarcinoma. Sequences were derived from peripheral blood, sampled before any cancer treatment. The V gene is TRBV5-1, the J gene TRBJ1-6; weak D call: TRBD1 (5 bases). The DNA for the CDR3 is TGCGCCAGCAGGACCCGGGACGTCTATTCACCCCTCCACTTT. Amino acids: CASRTRDVYSPLHF.